Listed below are T cell receptor beta chains from one sample, sequenced in a study of post-analysis software for immune sequencing data. MiXCR, run by TCRdb on the PCR reads, gives a single entry per CDR3 protein. The sample lists fewer than 850,000 distinct CDR3 sequences, roughly 50% occurring once. Sequencing used blood. All receptors derive from a girl between 5 and 17 years old with multiple sclerosis. CDR3s include the opening cysteine and the closing phenylalanine or tryptophan. The D gene is left open where the match is weak. Not every row has a clone size; where given, it reads once, few, many or a size class.

>.|.|TRBJ2-7|13|TRBV20-1
TGCAGTGCGAGAGCAGAGTACACGTACGAGCAGTACTTC
CSARAEYTYEQYF
>TRBD2|.|TRBJ2-5|18|TRBV4-2
TGTGCCAGCAGCCAAGAGTTAGGACTAGGGACCCCCAGGTCGACCCAGTACTTC
CASSQELGLGTPRSTQYF
>.|.|TRBJ1-2|16|TRBV3-1
TGTGCCAGCAGCCAAGATCTTGGGAGGGACCGGCCTGGCTACACCTTC
CASSQDLGRDRPGYTF
>TRBD2|few|TRBJ2-4|16|TRBV9
TGTGCCAGCAGCGTAGACGCGGGAGGGCCAGACAATGAGCAGTACTTC
CASSVDAGGPDNEQYF
>TRBD2|.|TRBJ2-3|15|TRBV10-3
TGTGCCATCAGTGCCAGCGGGAATTTCCCGGATACGCAGTATTTT
CAISASGNFPDTQYF
>TRBD2|few|TRBJ2-3|15|TRBV7-2
TGTGCCAGCAGTTCTCTAGCGGGAGGCACAGATACGCAGTATTTT
CASSSLAGGTDTQYF
>.|few|TRBJ2-7|13|TRBV24-1
TGTGCCACCAGTGATCCGTCGGCCAACGAGCAGTACTTC
CATSDPSANEQYF
>.|.|TRBJ2-3|14|TRBV3-1
TGTGCCAGCAGCTCCGGGACGGGCACAGATACGCAGTATTTT
CASSSGTGTDTQYF
>.|.|TRBJ2-7|13|TRBV9
TGTGCCAGCAGCATAGCGGAAACCCACGAGCAGTACTTC
CASSIAETHEQYF
>.|few|TRBJ2-5|15|TRBV9
TGTGCCAGCAGCGTAGACGGGCCACCCGGGGAGACCCAGTACTTC
CASSVDGPPGETQYF
>TRBD2|.|TRBJ2-3|20|TRBV6-1
TGTGCCAGCAGTGAAGCCCCTGGGGGAGGGGCTGGGGATAGCACAGATACGCAGTATTTT
CASSEAPGGGAGDSTDTQYF
>TRBD1|.|TRBJ1-1|15|TRBV6-6
TGTGCCAGCAGTTACTCGGACAGGGGCAACACTGAAGCTTTCTTT
CASSYSDRGNTEAFF
>.|.|TRBJ2-5|13|TRBV20-1
TGCAGTGCTACCTCGGGTGGGCTTGAGACCCAGTACTTC
CSATSGGLETQYF
>.|.|TRBJ1-1|17|TRBV6-1
TGTGCCAGTAAAGCGAAGACTCCCCTTGAAATGAACACTGAAGCTTTCTTT
CASKAKTPLEMNTEAFF
>.|.|TRBJ2-1|13|TRBV5-1
TGCGCCAGCAGCTCATGGGAAGACAATGAGCAGTTCTTC
CASSSWEDNEQFF
>TRBD2|.|TRBJ2-7|16|TRBV7-9
TGTGCCAGCAGCTCCCTCAGCTGGCGGGAGAGTCGGGAGCAGTACTTC
CASSSLSWRESREQYF
>.|.|TRBJ2-5|15|TRBV12-3/TRBV12-4
TGTGCCAGCAGCCCTCTAGCTGGGCCCCGGGAGACCCAGTACTTC
CASSPLAGPRETQYF
>.|.|TRBJ2-3|13|TRBV7-2
TGTGCCAGCAGCCCCCTTCGGAGGGATACGCAGTATTTT
CASSPLRRDTQYF
>.|.|TRBJ2-7|15|TRBV12-3/TRBV12-4
TGTGCCAGCAGTTTTTCCTCAGGGCAGATTTACGAGCAGTACTTC
CASSFSSGQIYEQYF
>TRBD2|once|TRBJ2-7|15|TRBV13
TGTGCCAGCAGCTCGGCCGGGTCTAGCGGTAACGAGCAGTACTTC
CASSSAGSSGNEQYF
>TRBD2|once|TRBJ2-1|17|TRBV5-6
TGTGCCAGCAGGCTGAGGCCTAGCGGGAGCTCCTACAATGAGCAGTTCTTC
CASRLRPSGSSYNEQFF
>.|.|TRBJ1-6|15|TRBV7-8
TGTGCCAGCAGCTTAGTAGCCCGCGGTAATTCACCCCTCCACTTT
CASSLVARGNSPLHF
>TRBD2|.|TRBJ2-7|18|TRBV7-2
TGTGCCAGCAGCCCCCTCGGACTAGCGGGAGTAGAGGGCAACGAGCAGTACTTC
CASSPLGLAGVEGNEQYF
>.|few|TRBJ2-7|14|TRBV7-2
TGTGCCAGCAGCCCCAGGGCGGGGAACTACGAGCAGTACTTC
CASSPRAGNYEQYF
>TRBD2|.|TRBJ2-1|19|TRBV6-5
TGTGCCAGCAGTTACTCGATCCCAGGCGGGAGGGCATCCTACAATGAGCAGTTCTTC
CASSYSIPGGRASYNEQFF
>.|.|TRBJ1-1|15|TRBV28
TGTGCCAGCAGCCGTCTTGACAGGACGAACACTGAAGCTTTCTTT
CASSRLDRTNTEAFF
>TRBD1|.|TRBJ1-5|16|TRBV6-1
TGTGCCAGCAGCGCTGGGACAGGGGGAATCAATCAGCCCCAGCATTTT
CASSAGTGGINQPQHF
>.|few|TRBJ1-4|14|TRBV7-9
TGTGCCAGCAGCTTAGTACAGACTAATGAAAAACTGTTTTTT
CASSLVQTNEKLFF
>TRBD2|.|TRBJ2-1|16|TRBV20-1
TGCAGTGCTAGATTGCCACTAGCGGGAGTTGGCAATGAGCAGTTCTTC
CSARLPLAGVGNEQFF
>TRBD1|.|TRBJ2-6|18|TRBV7-9
TGTGCCAGCAGTCAAGCGGGGACAGGGCGTTCTGGGGCCAACGTCCTGACTTTC
CASSQAGTGRSGANVLTF
>.|few|TRBJ2-7|13|TRBV25-1
TGTGCCAGCAGTGAATCCGGCTACTACGAGCAGTACTTC
CASSESGYYEQYF
>.|few|TRBJ2-7|15|TRBV6-5
TGTGCCAGCAGTTACGGGGCAGAAACAACCTACGAGCAGTACTTC
CASSYGAETTYEQYF
>.|few|TRBJ2-5|12|TRBV29-1
TGCAGCGTTATGGACGCCGAAGAGACCCAGTACTTC
CSVMDAEETQYF
>.|.|TRBJ2-3|15|TRBV5-6
TGTGCCAGCAGCTTGGGACTCTTCCAAGGAGATACGCAGTATTTT
CASSLGLFQGDTQYF
>TRBD2|.|TRBJ2-1|15|TRBV12-3/TRBV12-4
TGTGCCAGCAGGGGTACTAGCGTCTCCTACAATGAGCAGTTCTTC
CASRGTSVSYNEQFF
>.|few|TRBJ2-5|14|TRBV12-3/TRBV12-4
TGTGCCAGCAGTTACCTCGGGGGATCGGAGACCCAGTACTTC
CASSYLGGSETQYF
>TRBD2|.|TRBJ2-3|15|TRBV20-1
TGCAGTGCTAGCCGGGCGGGAGTGGACACAGATACGCAGTATTTT
CSASRAGVDTDTQYF
>.|.|TRBJ1-2|15|TRBV10-3
TGTGCCATCAGTGGTTCGGGGCAGGGGATCTATGGCTACACCTTC
CAISGSGQGIYGYTF
>.|.|TRBJ2-1|15|TRBV18
TGTGCCAGCTCACCTCAGGGTGGTTGGGCCAATGAGCAGTTCTTC
CASSPQGGWANEQFF
>.|.|TRBJ2-5|12|TRBV20-1
TGCAGTGCTAGAGTTAGGCACAATGAGCAGTACTTC
CSARVRHNEQYF
>.|.|TRBJ2-1|17|TRBV20-1
TGCAGTGCTAGAGTGCGGCGGGACAATAGCCCCTACAATGAGCAGTTCTTC
CSARVRRDNSPYNEQFF
>TRBD1|.|TRBJ1-4|14|TRBV28
TGTGCCAGCAGACTACAGGGGGCGGGTGAAAAACTGTTTTTT
CASRLQGAGEKLFF
>TRBD1|few|TRBJ2-7|13|TRBV29-1
TGCAGCGTTGAGACAGGGGGGGCCTACGAGCAGTACTTC
CSVETGGAYEQYF
>.|few|TRBJ1-4|16|TRBV6-6
TGTGCCAGCAGTTACTCTCCTCCAGGGAGAGGGGAAAAACTGTTTTTT
CASSYSPPGRGEKLFF
>.|few|TRBJ2-7|13|TRBV20-1
TGCAGTGCCCCCCAAGTGAGCTCCTACGAGCAGTACTTC
CSAPQVSSYEQYF
>.|.|TRBJ2-3|14|TRBV12-3/TRBV12-4
TGTGCCAGCAGTTATGCAGGAAGCACAGATACGCAGTATTTT
CASSYAGSTDTQYF
>.|.|TRBJ1-1|14|TRBV29-1
TGCAGCGTTGAAAGTCACGGGAAGAACAACGAAGCTTTCTTT
CSVESHGKNNEAFF
>TRBD2|.|TRBJ2-3|14|TRBV6-6
TGTGCCAGCAGTTGGGGCGGGGGGTCAGATACGCAGTATTTT
CASSWGGGSDTQYF
>.|.|TRBJ2-7|15|TRBV2
TGTGCCAGCAGTGAGTTGGTGGGAGGAGGTTACGAGCAGTACTTC
CASSELVGGGYEQYF
>TRBD1|.|TRBJ1-2|14|TRBV4-3
TGCGCCAGCAGCCAGACCCTGACAGGGTATGGCTACACCTTC
CASSQTLTGYGYTF
>TRBD2|.|TRBJ2-1|14|TRBV10-2
TGCGCCAGCGCCCTGGGGGGGATGTACAATGAGCAGTTCTTC
CASALGGMYNEQFF
>.|.|TRBJ1-5|14|TRBV7-2
TGTGCCAGCAGCTTCGACTCTACAGATCAGCCCCAGCATTTT
CASSFDSTDQPQHF
>TRBD1|.|TRBJ1-2|17|TRBV20-1
TGCAGTGCGAAGGACAGGGAAATCTCCCAGCGGGAGCGTGGCTACACCTTC
CSAKDREISQRERGYTF
>.|.|TRBJ2-1|12|TRBV11-1
TGTGCCAGCAGTTCCCTTCACATTGAGCAGTTCTTC
CASSSLHIEQFF
>TRBD2|.|TRBJ2-7|18|TRBV4-1
TGCGCCAGCAGCCAAGATATAACTAGCGGGCCGTACTCCTACGAGCAGTACTTC
CASSQDITSGPYSYEQYF
>.|.|TRBJ1-2|15|TRBV4-2
TGTGCCAGCAGCCAAGAGCACAGGGTGGGCTATGGCTACACCTTC
CASSQEHRVGYGYTF
>TRBD2|few|TRBJ2-3|17|TRBV7-2
TGTGCCAGCAGCTTAGCTTCTAGCGGGAGGGTCGCAGATACGCAGTATTTT
CASSLASSGRVADTQYF
>TRBD2|.|TRBJ2-3|15|TRBV4-1
TGCGCCAGCAGCCAAGCGGGAGGGCCAACAGATACGCAGTATTTT
CASSQAGGPTDTQYF
>.|.|TRBJ2-5|14|TRBV7-9
TGTGCCAGCAGCTCGCGGGACAACCAAGAGACCCAGTACTTC
CASSSRDNQETQYF
>TRBD2|.|TRBJ2-1|17|TRBV10-1
TGCGCCAGCAGTGACCGCGACCGGACTAGCTCCTACAATGAGCAGTTCTTC
CASSDRDRTSSYNEQFF